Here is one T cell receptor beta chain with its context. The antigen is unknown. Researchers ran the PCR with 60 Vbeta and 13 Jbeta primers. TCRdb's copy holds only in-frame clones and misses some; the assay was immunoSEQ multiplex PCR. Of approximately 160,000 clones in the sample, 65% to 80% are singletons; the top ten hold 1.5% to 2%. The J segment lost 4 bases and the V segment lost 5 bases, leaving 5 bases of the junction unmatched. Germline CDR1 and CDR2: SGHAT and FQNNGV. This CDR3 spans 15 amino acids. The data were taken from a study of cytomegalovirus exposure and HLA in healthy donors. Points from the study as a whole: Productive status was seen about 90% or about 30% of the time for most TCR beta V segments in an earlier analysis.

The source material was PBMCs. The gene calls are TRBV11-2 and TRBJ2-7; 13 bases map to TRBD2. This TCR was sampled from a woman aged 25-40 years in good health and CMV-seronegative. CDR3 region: CASSHGLAGAYEQYF. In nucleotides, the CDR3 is TGTGCCAGCAGCCATGGACTAGCGGGAGCGTACGAGCAGTACTTC.